Described below is a single TCR beta chain sequence and its context. The antigen remains unidentified. Trimming removed 3 bases at V and 5 bases at J, with 15 bases between. The CDR3 is 15 residues long. The germline V gene encodes CDR1 KGHDR and CDR2 SFDVKD. Sequencing used immunoSEQ multiplex PCR; TCRdb keeps in-frame clones, though not all of them. This sample has tens of thousands of clones, with about 86% found just once. Sequencing followed a ViraFEST assay step that expanded antigen-specific CD4+ T cells with viral peptide pools. After around ten days in culture, the CD4+ T cells were isolated. Participants each got two BNT162b2 or mRNA-1273 vaccine doses. On day 3 and again on day 7, half the medium was replaced with IL-2 medium. This entry comes from a study of vaccination effects on CD4 cells after COVID-19. Study-level information: Post-vaccine specimens arrived a median 72 days past the second dose. Study-level findings and limits: After vaccination of healthy people, only 1 of 255 vaccine-induced clones cross-reacted with common cold coronaviruses. Late post-vaccination, clones induced by infection and those induced by vaccine underwent marked clonal contraction.

This specimen consisted of CD4+ T cells from PBMCs cultured with HCoV-229E spike peptides, obtained after COVID-19 vaccination. The chain couples TRBV24-1 to TRBJ1-2, with no clear D. This receptor was obtained from a human donor who received a COVID-19 vaccine. The CDR3 coding sequence is TGTGCCACCAGTGATCCCTTTGCGGACCTTTATGGCTACACCTTC. Its protein product is CATSDPFADLYGYTF.